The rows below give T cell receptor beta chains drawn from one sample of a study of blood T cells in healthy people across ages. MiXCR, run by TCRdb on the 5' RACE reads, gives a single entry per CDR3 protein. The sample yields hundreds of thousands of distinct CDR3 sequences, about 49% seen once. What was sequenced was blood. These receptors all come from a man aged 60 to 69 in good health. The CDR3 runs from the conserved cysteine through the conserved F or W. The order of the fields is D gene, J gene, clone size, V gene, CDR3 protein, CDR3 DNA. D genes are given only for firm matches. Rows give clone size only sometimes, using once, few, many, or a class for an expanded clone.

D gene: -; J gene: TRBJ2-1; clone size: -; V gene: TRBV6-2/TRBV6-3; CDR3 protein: CASSYETSPRPSYNEQFF; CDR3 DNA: TGTGCCAGCAGTTACGAGACTTCGCCCCGTCCATCCTACAATGAGCAGTTCTTC
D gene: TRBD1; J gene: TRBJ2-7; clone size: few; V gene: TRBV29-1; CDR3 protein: CSARGTGAYEQYF; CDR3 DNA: TGCAGCGCCAGAGGGACAGGGGCCTACGAGCAGTACTTC
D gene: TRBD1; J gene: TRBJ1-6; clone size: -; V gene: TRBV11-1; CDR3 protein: CASSKDRGPPLHF; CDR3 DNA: TGTGCCAGCAGCAAAGACAGGGGACCACCCCTCCACTTT
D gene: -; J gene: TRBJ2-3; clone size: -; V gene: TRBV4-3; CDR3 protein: CASSQTPTGGPNTDTQYF; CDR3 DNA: TGCGCCAGCAGCCAGACCCCGACGGGCGGGCCTAACACAGATACGCAGTATTTT
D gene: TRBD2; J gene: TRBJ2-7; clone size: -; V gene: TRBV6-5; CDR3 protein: CASSLDLAGAPNEQYF; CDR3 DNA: TGTGCCAGCAGTTTGGATTTAGCGGGAGCCCCCAATGAGCAGTACTTC
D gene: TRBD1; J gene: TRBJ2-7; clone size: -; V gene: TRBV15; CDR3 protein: CATSRTRQGAASEQYF; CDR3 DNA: TGTGCCACCAGCAGAACCAGACAGGGGGCGGCCTCCGAGCAGTACTTC
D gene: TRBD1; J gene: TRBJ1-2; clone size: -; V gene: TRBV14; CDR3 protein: CASSRGGQGVLYGYTF; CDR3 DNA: TGTGCCAGCAGCCGAGGTGGACAGGGGGTGTTATATGGCTACACCTTC
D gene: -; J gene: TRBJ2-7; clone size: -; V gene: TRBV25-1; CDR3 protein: CASSGTGTATYEQYF; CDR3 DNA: TGTGCCAGCAGTGGAACCGGGACTGCCACCTACGAGCAGTACTTC
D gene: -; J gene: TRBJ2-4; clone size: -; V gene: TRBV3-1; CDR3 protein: CASSQLLGARNIQYF; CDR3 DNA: TGTGCCAGCAGCCAGTTGTTAGGGGCGCGAAACATTCAGTACTTC
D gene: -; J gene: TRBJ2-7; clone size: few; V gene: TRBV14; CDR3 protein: CASRPLGGYEQYF; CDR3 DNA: TGTGCCAGCAGACCTCTCGGGGGCTACGAGCAGTACTTC
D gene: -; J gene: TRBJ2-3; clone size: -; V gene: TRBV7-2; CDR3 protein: CASSSRGVAMADTQYF; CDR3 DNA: TGTGCCAGCAGCTCCAGAGGGGTAGCTATGGCAGATACGCAGTATTTT
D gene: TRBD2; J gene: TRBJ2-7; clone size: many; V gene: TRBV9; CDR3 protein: CASSVAWSGSSYEQYF; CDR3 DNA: TGTGCCAGCAGCGTAGCTTGGAGCGGGAGCTCCTACGAGCAGTACTTC
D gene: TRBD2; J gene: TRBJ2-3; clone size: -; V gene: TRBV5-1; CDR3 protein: CASTGGGSTDTQYF; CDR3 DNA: TGCGCCAGCACGGGGGGGGGCTCCACAGATACGCAGTATTTT
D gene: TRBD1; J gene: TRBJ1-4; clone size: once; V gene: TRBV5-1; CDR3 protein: CASSLGTDEKLFF; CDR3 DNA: TGCGCCAGCAGCTTAGGGACAGATGAAAAACTGTTTTTT
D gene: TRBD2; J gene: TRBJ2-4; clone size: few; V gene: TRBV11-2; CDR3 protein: CASSLEPGGAGKNIQYF; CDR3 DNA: TGTGCCAGCAGCTTAGAACCGGGGGGAGCAGGCAAAAACATTCAGTACTTC
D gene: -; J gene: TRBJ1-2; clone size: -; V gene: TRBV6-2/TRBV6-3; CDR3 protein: CASSYGSGARGYTF; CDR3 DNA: TGTGCCAGCAGTTACGGTTCCGGGGCGAGGGGCTACACCTTC
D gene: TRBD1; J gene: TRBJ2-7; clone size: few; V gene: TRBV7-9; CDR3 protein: CASSLEGAGGPYEQYF; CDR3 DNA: TGTGCCAGCAGCTTAGAGGGGGCAGGGGGCCCCTACGAGCAGTACTTC
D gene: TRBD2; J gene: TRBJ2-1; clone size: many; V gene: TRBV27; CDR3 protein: CASSLGGAYNEQFF; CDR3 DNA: TGTGCCAGCAGTTTAGGGGGGGCCTACAATGAGCAGTTCTTC
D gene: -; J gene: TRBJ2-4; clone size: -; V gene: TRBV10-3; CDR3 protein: CAISESGVGKNIQYF; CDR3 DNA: TGTGCCATCAGTGAGTCTGGAGTGGGCAAAAACATTCAGTACTTC
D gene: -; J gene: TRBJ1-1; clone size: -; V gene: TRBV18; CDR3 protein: CVSSPLNSQGSTEAFF; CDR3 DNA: TGTGTCAGCTCACCCCTCAATTCGCAGGGTAGCACTGAAGCTTTCTTT
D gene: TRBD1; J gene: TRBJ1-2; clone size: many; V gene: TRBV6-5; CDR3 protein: CASSLVTGTGFYGYTF; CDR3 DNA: TGTGCCAGCAGTTTAGTAACAGGGACAGGCTTCTATGGCTACACCTTC
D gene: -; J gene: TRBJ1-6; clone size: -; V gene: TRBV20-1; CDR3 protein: CSARNRDRVPNSPLHF; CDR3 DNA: TGCAGTGCTAGAAACCGGGATCGGGTCCCTAATTCACCCCTCCACTTT
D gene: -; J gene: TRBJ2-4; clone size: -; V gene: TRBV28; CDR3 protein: CASSLVWETKNIQYF; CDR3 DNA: TGTGCCAGCAGTTTAGTTTGGGAAACCAAAAACATTCAGTACTTC
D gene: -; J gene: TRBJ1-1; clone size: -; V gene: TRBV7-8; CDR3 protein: CASSPQSVNTEAFF; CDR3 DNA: TGTGCCAGCAGCCCTCAGAGTGTAAACACTGAAGCTTTCTTT
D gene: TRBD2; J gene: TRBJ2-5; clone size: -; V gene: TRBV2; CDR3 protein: CASHRTPGLAWETQYF; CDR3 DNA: TGTGCCAGCCATCGAACTCCGGGACTAGCGTGGGAGACCCAGTACTTC
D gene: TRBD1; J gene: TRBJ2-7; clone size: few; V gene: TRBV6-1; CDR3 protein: CASSRDRASEQYF; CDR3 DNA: TGTGCCAGCAGCCGGGACAGGGCTTCCGAGCAGTACTTC
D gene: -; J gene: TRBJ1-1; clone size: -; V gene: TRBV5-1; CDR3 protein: CASSSRENTEAFF; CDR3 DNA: TGCGCCAGCAGCTCCCGGGAGAACACTGAAGCTTTCTTT
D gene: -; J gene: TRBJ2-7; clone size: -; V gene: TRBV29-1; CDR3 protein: CSGRTPSYEQYF; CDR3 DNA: TGCAGCGGCAGGACGCCCTCCTACGAGCAGTACTTC
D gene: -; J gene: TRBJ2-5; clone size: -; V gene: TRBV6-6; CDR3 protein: CASSHEGGAWETQYF; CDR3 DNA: TGTGCCAGCAGTCACGAAGGGGGGGCCTGGGAGACCCAGTACTTC
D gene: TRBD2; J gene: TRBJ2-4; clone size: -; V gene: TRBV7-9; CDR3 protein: CASSFGLAGGPLAKNIQYF; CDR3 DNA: TGTGCCAGCAGCTTCGGACTAGCGGGGGGGCCTCTAGCCAAAAACATTCAGTACTTC
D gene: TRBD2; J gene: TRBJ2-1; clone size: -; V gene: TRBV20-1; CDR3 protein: CSARVARTSLYGEQFF; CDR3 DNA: TGCAGTGCTAGAGTGGCTCGGACTAGCCTTTACGGTGAGCAGTTCTTC
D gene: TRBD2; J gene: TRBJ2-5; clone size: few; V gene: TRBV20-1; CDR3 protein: CSARDRGLAGAEEQYF; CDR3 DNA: TGCAGTGCTAGAGATAGGGGACTAGCGGGGGCGGAAGAGCAGTACTTC
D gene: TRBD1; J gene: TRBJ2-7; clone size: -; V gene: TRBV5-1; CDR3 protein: CASSPPGFGQAYEQYF; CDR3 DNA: TGCGCCAGCAGCCCCCCAGGTTTCGGACAGGCCTACGAGCAGTACTTC
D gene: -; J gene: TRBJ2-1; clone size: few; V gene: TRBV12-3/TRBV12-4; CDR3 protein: CASTRDPHRGQFF; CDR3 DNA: TGTGCCAGCACCCGGGACCCCCATCGCGGGCAGTTCTTC
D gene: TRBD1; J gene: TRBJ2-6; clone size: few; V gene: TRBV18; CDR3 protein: CASSPTGKSSGANVLTF; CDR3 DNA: TGTGCCAGCTCACCGACAGGGAAAAGCTCTGGGGCCAACGTCCTGACTTTC
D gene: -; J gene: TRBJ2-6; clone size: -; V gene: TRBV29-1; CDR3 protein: CSVAHKTGANVLTF; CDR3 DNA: TGCAGCGTAGCTCACAAGACTGGGGCCAACGTCCTGACTTTC
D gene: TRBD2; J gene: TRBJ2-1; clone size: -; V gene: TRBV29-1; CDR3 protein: CSVRTGRDEQFF; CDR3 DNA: TGCAGCGTGAGGACTGGGAGGGATGAGCAGTTCTTC
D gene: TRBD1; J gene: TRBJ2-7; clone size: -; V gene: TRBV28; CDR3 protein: CAGTKSGTGSHEQYF; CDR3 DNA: TGTGCCGGCACCAAATCCGGGACAGGGAGCCACGAGCAGTACTTC
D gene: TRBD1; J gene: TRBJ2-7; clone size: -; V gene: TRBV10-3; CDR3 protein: CAIGSTGGAEQYF; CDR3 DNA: TGTGCCATCGGATCTACAGGGGGCGCCGAACAGTACTTC
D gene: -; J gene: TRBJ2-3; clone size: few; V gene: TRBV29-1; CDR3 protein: CSVTSGPSTDTQYF; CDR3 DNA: TGCAGCGTAACCTCCGGGCCCTCCACAGATACGCAGTATTTT
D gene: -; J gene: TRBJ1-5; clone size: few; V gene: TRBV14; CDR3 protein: CASSGGGNQPQHF; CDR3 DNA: TGTGCCAGCAGCGGCGGGGGCAATCAGCCCCAGCATTTT
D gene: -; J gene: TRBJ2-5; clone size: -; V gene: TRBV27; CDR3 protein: CASSLGRGEDHEQYF; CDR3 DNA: TGTGCCAGCAGTTTAGGCAGGGGAGAGGATCATGAGCAGTACTTC